This TCR beta chain was sequenced during a study of T cell changes during pregnancy in multiple sclerosis. Profiling relied on immunoSEQ multiplex PCR, and the TCRdb table lists in-frame clones only, not all of them. The profile covers about 38,000 clones, with 88% appearing a single time and around 7.2% taken by the ten largest. CDR3 length: 16 residues. With 1 base clipped from V and 4 bases from J, the junction kept 9 bases outside the gene matches. Looked up from germline, CDR1 is MDHEN and CDR2 is SYDVKM. The sequencing used CD8+ T cells from peripheral blood mononuclear cells, collected in the third trimester of pregnancy. This receptor was identified in a female donor with multiple sclerosis, enrolled in a pregnancy study. This chain joins TRBV28 and TRBJ2-7; 8 bases agree with TRBD1. CDR3 sequence: CASSLSPADREYEQYF. CDR3 sequence (DNA): TGTGCCAGCAGTTTATCGCCCGCGGACAGGGAATACGAGCAGTACTTC.